This T cell receptor (beta chain) derives from a study of shared clonotypes between healthy human individuals. TCRdb keeps only in-frame clones here, not all; method: immunoSEQ multiplex PCR. Of about 2.3 million clones listed, 90% to 95% are singletons. Losses at the gene ends were 5 bases for V and 0 bases for J; bases not matched to a gene: 10. CDR1 is SGHVS and CDR2 is FQNEAQ in the germline V gene. This CDR3 region has 16 residues. Material for sequencing was naive CD4+ T cells from PBMCs. Subset indicated: CD45RA+ positively selected. The chain employs TRBV7-8 and TRBJ2-7; TRBD1 agrees at 7 bases. This clonotype was sampled from a man aged 18 to 35 in good health. Some clones in this sample may be carry-over from other donors' samples. CDR3 residues: CASSRTGTESSYEQYF. The CDR3 DNA reads as TGTGCCAGCAGCCGGACCGGGACAGAGAGCTCCTACGAGCAGTACTTC.